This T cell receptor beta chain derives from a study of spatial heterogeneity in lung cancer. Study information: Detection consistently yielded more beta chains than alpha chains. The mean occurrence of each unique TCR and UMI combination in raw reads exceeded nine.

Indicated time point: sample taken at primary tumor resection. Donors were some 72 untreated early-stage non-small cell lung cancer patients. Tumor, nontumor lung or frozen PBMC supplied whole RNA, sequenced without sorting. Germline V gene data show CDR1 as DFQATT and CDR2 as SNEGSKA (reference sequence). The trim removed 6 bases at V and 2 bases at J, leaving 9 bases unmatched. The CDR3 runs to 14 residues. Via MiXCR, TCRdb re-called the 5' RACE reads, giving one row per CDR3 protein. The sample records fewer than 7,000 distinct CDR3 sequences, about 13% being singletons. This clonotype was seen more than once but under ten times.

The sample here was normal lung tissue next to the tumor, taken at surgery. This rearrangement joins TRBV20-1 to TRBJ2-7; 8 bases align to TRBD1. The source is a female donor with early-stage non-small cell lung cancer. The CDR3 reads CSAMPGQGPYEQYF. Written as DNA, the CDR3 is TGCAGTGCCATGCCCGGACAGGGCCCCTACGAGCAGTACTTC.